The 10 T cell receptor beta chains in this list originate from one sample, sequenced in a study of blood T cell repertoires in COVID-19. The assay was immunoSEQ multiplex PCR, and TCRdb's table has in-frame clones only and misses some. Among about 230,000 clones listed, 81% were seen once. Sequenced material: peripheral blood. These TCRs come from a woman of 80 years or more with COVID-19, enrolled during active disease.

The rearrangement links TRBV4-1 to TRBJ1-1; 9 bases fit TRBD1. V gave up 5 bases and J gave up 7 bases; unmatched junction bases: 8. Germline V gene lookup returns CDR1 MGHRA and CDR2 YSYEKL. The CDR3 is made up of 14 amino acids. In DNA form, the CDR3 reads TGCGCCAGCAGCGTTGACAGGGGGTATGGTGAAGCTTTCTTT. As protein: CASSVDRGYGEAFF.

The J gene is TRBJ1-1, the V gene TRBV10-2; a weak D match, TRBD1 (6 bases). The germline V gene encodes CDR1 WSHSY and CDR2 SAAADI. The germline V and J ends were trimmed by 5 bases and 0 bases, with 10 bases remaining between them. The CDR3 loop spans 14 amino acids. The CDR3 region has the DNA TGCGCCAGCAGTCTGGACAGTTTGAACACTGAAGCTTTCTTT. The encoded protein is CASSLDSLNTEAFF.

This rearrangement joins TRBV19 to TRBJ2-3, with 8 bases fitting TRBD1. The CDR3 covers 12 residues. Per germline, CDR1 LNHDA and CDR2 SQIVND (reference sequence). J was trimmed by 11 bases and V by 1 base; bases with no gene match: 2. The CDR3 DNA follows: TGTGCCAGTAGTATAGGGGGGACAGGGCAGTATTTT. This translates into CASSIGGTGQYF.

This sequence joins TRBV18 and TRBJ2-7; 10 bases fit TRBD2. The germline gives CDR1 KGHSH, CDR2 LQKENI. Losses at the gene ends were 2 bases for V and 3 bases for J; bases not matched to a gene: 4. CDR3 length: 15 residues. The CDR3 sequence is CASSPVIAGGYEQYF. Written as DNA, the CDR3 is TGTGCCAGCTCACCAGTAATAGCGGGAGGCTACGAGCAGTACTTC.

As to this clone: Additional DNA sequences in this sample encode the identical CDR3. The chain carries TRBV12-3 or TRBV12-4 and TRBJ1-5; a possible D gene is TRBD1 (5 bases). Trimming pared 2 bases from V and 4 bases from J, leaving 6 bases between. The CDR3 runs to 13 residues. The CDR3 spells CASSLQGNQPQHF. The CDR3 DNA reads as TGTGCCAGCAGTTTACAGGGAAATCAGCCCCAGCATTTT.

This clone was seen only once. V is TRBV3-1 (or the pseudogene TRBV3-2) and J is TRBJ1-2, with 9 bases lining up with TRBD1. Germline V gene data show CDR1 as LGHDT and CDR2 as YNNKEL (reference sequence). Germline trimming cut 7 bases from V and 3 bases from J; bases unmatched to any gene: 6. CDR3 length equals 14 residues. CDR3 sequence reads: CASKRQGGDYGYTF. The CDR3 coding sequence is TGTGCCAGCAAACGACAGGGGGGGGACTATGGCTACACCTTC.

The chain uses TRBV19 and TRBJ2-3; 9 bases align to TRBD1. V gave up 5 bases and J gave up 5 bases; unmatched junction bases: 11. CDR3 length equals 16 residues. Germline V gene lookup returns CDR1 LNHDA and CDR2 SQIVND (reference sequence). CDR3: CASSSPPDRGGDTQYF. CDR3 sequence (DNA): TGTGCCAGTAGTTCCCCCCCGGACAGGGGTGGAGATACGCAGTATTTT.

The chain uses TRBV20-1 and TRBJ2-7; 14 nucleotides match TRBD2. Germline CDR1 reads DFQATT; CDR2 reads SNEGSKA (reference sequence). Unmatched junction bases numbered 7, after V lost 3 bases and J lost 3 bases. The CDR3 covers 16 residues. The CDR3 sequence: CSASGGLAGVDYEQYF. The CDR3 DNA is TGCAGTGCTAGTGGGGGACTAGCGGGGGTCGACTACGAGCAGTACTTC.

Written as DNA, the CDR3 is TGCGCCAGCAGCCAAGCGACAGGGGTTTTAAATTCACCCCTCCACTTT. It translates to CASSQATGVLNSPLHF. The genes are TRBV4-1 and TRBJ1-6; TRBD1 matches at 8 bases. V dropped 1 base and J dropped 7; count of bases not matched to a gene: 6. The V gene's germline CDR1 is MGHRA and CDR2 YSYEKL. This CDR3 is built from 16 residues.

The chain carries TRBV24-1 and TRBJ1-5, with 7 bases fitting TRBD1. The length of the CDR3 is 18 residues. Per germline, CDR1 KGHDR and CDR2 SFDVKD. The ends lost 7 bases at V and 0 bases at J; junction bases unmatched: 14. The CDR3 here is CATRETGVARYSNQPQHF. The CDR3 DNA reads TGTGCCACCAGAGAAACAGGGGTTGCTCGATATAGCAATCAGCCCCAGCATTTT.